This T cell receptor beta chain came from a study of CD8+CD57+ T cells in acquired aplastic anemia. The overall study: Average DNA yield from sorted CD4+ and CD8+ cells was roughly 3 ug. Study conclusions and caveats: Between patients and controls, around 30 CD8+ CDR3 sequences were found in common.

An expansion of CD8+CD57+ cells by flow cytometry had been shown in patients chosen for sequencing. Patient blood was sampled before any therapy had been received. Of note for this clonotype: Antigen unknown.

V gave up 5 bases and J gave up 3 bases, with 13 bases separating them. Germline V CDR1 and CDR2: SGHNT, YENEEA. The CDR3 contains 14 residues. TCR beta VDJ combinations and CDR3 sequences were profiled from genomic DNA. TCRdb redid the calling of the reads with MiXCR, one entry per CDR3 protein. The data contain fewer than 300,000 distinct CDR3 sequences, approximately 80% of them singletons. The chain joins TRBV11-3 to TRBJ2-5; possible D gene TRBD1, 6 bases. This receptor was identified in a human donor with aplastic anemia. The sequencing input was sorted CD4+, CD8+, or CD8+CD57+ T cells (not recorded which) from PBMCs. The CDR3 spells CASSIGRTEETQYF. The DNA for the CDR3 is TGTGCCAGCAGCATAGGTAGGACAGAAGAGACCCAGTACTTC.